These 26 T cell receptor beta chains came from one sample sequenced in a study of shared clonotypes between healthy human individuals. Sequencing was performed with immunoSEQ multiplex PCR; in TCRdb, only in-frame clones are kept and a portion is missing. The sample holds over 95,000 clones; 55% to 80% are singletons and the top ten take 20% to 25%. Sample: memory CD8+ T cells sorted from blood. Described subset: CD45RO+ cells pooled with CCR7-negative TemRA cells. The origin of the receptors is a woman aged 25 to 39 in good health.

J is TRBJ2-1 and V is TRBV7-6; no clear D. The germline CDR1 and CDR2 sequences are SGHVS and FNYEAQ. This CDR3 contains 13 residues. Trimming removed 8 bases from V and 2 bases from J, with 10 bases in between. The CDR3: CASRKPPYNEQFF. CDR3 in DNA: TGTGCCAGCCGAAAACCTCCCTACAATGAGCAGTTCTTC.

This clone has a single count. The chain uses TRBV23-1 and TRBJ2-7; 8 bases line up with TRBD2. Being an ORF, TRBV23-1 has a function that is uncertain. With V trimmed by 0 bases and J by 0 bases, 10 bases remained unmatched. The CDR3 is made up of 18 amino acids. The CDR3, as DNA: TGCGCCAGCAGTCAATCGGGAGGGCTAGCGGGTCCCTCCTACGAGCAGTACTTC. Its protein product is CASSQSGGLAGPSYEQYF.

V usage is TRBV27 and J usage is TRBJ2-7; 9 bases align to TRBD1. With 9 bases clipped from V and 6 bases from J, the junction kept 9 bases outside the gene matches. This CDR3 has 13 amino acids. Germline V gene data show CDR1 as MNHEY and CDR2 as SMNVEV (reference sequence). As DNA, the CDR3 is TGTGCCAGTAGGACAGGGGAGTCAGGCGAGCAGTACTTC. It is translated as CASRTGESGEQYF.

The rearrangement links TRBV5-1 to TRBJ2-6; the D gene is possibly TRBD2 (6 bases). CDR1 and CDR2 (germline): SGHRS, YFSETQ. The CDR3 has 15 residues. V was trimmed by 5 bases and J by 0 bases, leaving 9 bases between them. Here the CDR3 reads CASRGDFSGANVLTF. The CDR3 nucleotides read TGCGCCAGCAGAGGGGACTTCTCTGGGGCCAACGTCCTGACTTTC.

The V gene is TRBV6-4, the J gene TRBJ2-2, with 9 bases fitting TRBD2. The CDR3 contains 15 residues. V was clipped by 3 bases and J by 6 bases; unmatched bases: 5. CDR1 is MRHNA, CDR2 SNTAGT, per germline. The CDR3 region is CASSESREGSGELFF. The CDR3 coding sequence is TGTGCCAGCAGTGAGTCGCGGGAGGGGTCCGGGGAGCTGTTTTTT.

V and J are TRBV6-6 and TRBJ2-7; 9 bases are a match to TRBD2. CDR1 and CDR2 from the germline V gene are MNHNY and SVGAGI (reference sequence). With V trimmed by 4 bases and J by 5 bases, 9 bases remained unmatched. This CDR3 comprises 15 residues. CDR3 protein: CASSFLAGVVDEQYF. CDR3 in DNA: TGTGCCAGCAGTTTTTTAGCGGGAGTTGTAGACGAGCAGTACTTC.

This clone was picked up many times. The V call is TRBV21-1, the J call TRBJ2-1; TRBD2 is taken as the D call from the table, unchecked against the DNA. TRBV21-1 is deemed a pseudogene. The CDR3 runs 12 residues. CDR3 nucleotide sequence: TGTGCCAGCAGCAAGCGGGAGAATGAGCAGTTCTTC. Its translation is CASSKRENEQFF.

This clone occurred a few times. The rearrangement joins TRBV7-9 to TRBJ1-2, with 8 bases that match TRBD1. Trimming took 3 bases from V and 8 from J; bases not matched to a gene: 14. CDR3 length equals 16 residues. Germline CDR1 and CDR2: SEHNR and FQNEAQ (reference sequence). This CDR3 is CASSFPPRTGKTGYTF. The CDR3 region has the DNA TGTGCCAGCAGCTTCCCCCCCCGGACAGGGAAGACGGGCTACACCTTC.

Only one count was recorded for this clone. The genes are TRBV4-1 and TRBJ1-1; no definite D call. CDR1 MGHRA and CDR2 YSYEKL come from the germline V gene. V was shortened by 5 bases and J by 0 bases, with 13 bases between the two germline ends. This CDR3 has 15 residues. CDR3 sequence (DNA): TGCGCCAGCAGCAGGCAGAAACGACTGAACACTGAAGCTTTCTTT. The encoded protein is CASSRQKRLNTEAFF.

This clone has a handful of counts. The J gene is TRBJ1-2, the V gene TRBV25-1; D may be TRBD1 (6 bases). With 7 bases removed from V and 8 bases from J, the gap between germline ends came to 14 bases. In germline, CDR1 is MGHDK, CDR2 SYGVNS. The CDR3 length is 12 residues. The CDR3 reads CASTTGWGGYTF. The CDR3 DNA reads as TGTGCCAGCACTACAGGGTGGGGAGGCTACACCTTC.

This sequence joins TRBV2 and TRBJ2-5, with D possibly TRBD2 on 5 matching bases. Germline assignment: CDR1 SNHLY and CDR2 FYNNEI. Trimming removed 8 bases from V and 5 bases from J, with 12 bases in between. This CDR3 is built from 12 residues. The DNA for the CDR3 is TGTGCCAGCGCTAGCCTCCCGGAGACCCAGTACTTC. Amino acid sequence: CASASLPETQYF.

The rearrangement joins TRBV6-5 to TRBJ2-7, with 7 bases identical to TRBD2. J gave up 4 bases and V 0 bases, and 6 bases lay outside the gene matches. The germline V gene has CDR1 MNHEY and CDR2 SVGAGI. The CDR3 loop spans 15 amino acids. As DNA, the CDR3 is TGTGCCAGCAGTTACTCGAATGCGGGAGATTACGAGCAGTACTTC. Its translation: CASSYSNAGDYEQYF.

This clone occurred once. The chain combines TRBV2 with TRBJ2-7; 7 nucleotides agree with TRBD2. V lost 0 bases, J lost 4 bases, and 18 bases stayed unmatched. There are 19 residues in the CDR3. The V gene's germline CDR1 is SNHLY and CDR2 FYNNEI. CDR3 amino acids: CASSEARGMVRIGPYEQYF. In DNA form, the CDR3 reads TGTGCCAGCAGTGAAGCGCGGGGGATGGTGAGAATCGGGCCTTACGAGCAGTACTTC.

The chain uses TRBV18 and TRBJ2-3; TRBD2 matches at 12 bases. Trimming cost V 4 bases and J 1 base; bases outside gene matches: 9. This CDR3 has 18 amino acids. Germline CDR1 reads KGHSH; CDR2 reads LQKENI. CDR3 coding DNA: TGTGCCAGCTCACTCACTAGCGGGAGGATTCAACGCACAGATACGCAGTATTTT. Protein sequence: CASSLTSGRIQRTDTQYF.

The chain has TRBV28 and TRBJ2-7; TRBD1 matches 8 bases. This CDR3 has 15 amino acids. Germline lookup yields CDR1 MDHEN and CDR2 SYDVKM. Trimming took 6 bases from V and 6 from J; bases not matched to a gene: 13. The CDR3 region has the DNA TGTGCCAGCAGCCAACCCGGACAGGGCCGTCGCGAGCAGTACTTC. Its translation is CASSQPGQGRREQYF.

This clone came up a few times. The chain uses TRBV9 and TRBJ2-3, with unresolved D. Between the trimmed V and J ends, which lost 4 bases and 2 bases, there was a span of 11 bases. The CDR3 has 14 residues. Germline values: CDR1 SGDLS, CDR2 YYNGEE. CDR3 sequence: CASSSRSFTDTQYF. In nucleotides, the CDR3 is TGTGCCAGCAGCTCAAGGAGTTTCACAGATACGCAGTATTTT.

The chain joins TRBV28 to TRBJ1-2, with D perhaps TRBD1 (6 bases). The V and J ends lost 10 bases and 4 bases respectively, with 13 bases between them. Germline V lookup: CDR1 MDHEN, CDR2 SYDVKM. CDR3 size: 12 residues. The CDR3 is CATGGAAYGYTF. CDR3 in DNA: TGTGCCACGGGGGGGGCCGCCTATGGCTACACCTTC.

This clone has ten or more counts. This chain connects TRBV6-5 to TRBJ2-1; D might be TRBD1 or TRBD2, each matching 6 bases. This CDR3 spans 15 amino acids. CDR1 and CDR2 (germline): MNHEY, SVGAGI. The germline V and J ends were trimmed by 7 bases and 7 bases, with 20 bases remaining between them. CDR3 DNA: TGTGCCAGCACCACAGGGACTCCTGGTACAAATGAGCAGTTCTTC. Its translation is CASTTGTPGTNEQFF.

This clone occurred once. This may come from a read error, since a much larger clone is one base off. This CDR3 is also generated by other DNA sequences in the sample. CDR3 in amino acids: CASRGLAGGTYEQYF. The CDR3 DNA reads as TGTGCCAGCCGCGGACTAGCGGGAGGAACCTACGAGCAGTACTTT. This rearrangement joins TRBV13 to TRBJ2-7, with 14 bases lining up with TRBD2. The CDR3 runs 15 residues. Germline V gene sequence: CDR1 PRHDT, CDR2 FYEKMQ (reference sequence).

This chain joins TRBV5-1 and TRBJ1-4, with D unresolved. The CDR3 has 15 amino acids. Germline V CDR1 and CDR2: SGHRS, YFSETQ. V lost 4 bases and J lost 7, with 17 bases in between. The CDR3 nucleotides are TGCGCCAGCAGCCCCACGCTCCGGGGAAGTGAAAAACTGTTTTTT. This encodes CASSPTLRGSEKLFF.

V and J are TRBV11-2 and TRBJ2-5, with 12 bases matching TRBD2. V lost 5 bases and J lost 5; bases outside the gene matches: 3. Germline V lookup: CDR1 SGHAT, CDR2 FQNNGV. The CDR3 is made up of 14 amino acids. CDR3 region: CASSRTSGAETQYF. The DNA of the CDR3 is TGTGCCAGCAGCCGGACTAGCGGGGCGGAGACCCAGTACTTC. The complete variable domain, with remaining parts taken from reference TRBV11-2 and TRBJ2-5, reads EAGVAQSPRYKIIEKRQSVAFWCNPISGHATLYWYQQILGQGPKLLIQFQNNGVVDDSQLPKDRFSAERLKGVDSTLKIQPAKLEDSAVYLCASSRTSGAETQYFGPGTRLLVL.

This clone was recorded a few times. The rearrangement joins TRBV18 to TRBJ2-1; D remains unclear. The CDR3 consists of 11 residues. V shed 6 bases and J shed 10 bases, with 10 bases lying between them. Per germline, CDR1 KGHSH and CDR2 LQKENI. In DNA, the CDR3 is TGTGCCAGCTCCCTCGGCTACGAGCAGTTCTTC. This sequence encodes CASSLGYEQFF.

V is TRBV6-4 and J is TRBJ2-3, with D uncertain. The CDR3 consists of 16 residues. The ends were cut back, 0 bases at V and 5 bases at J, with 15 bases in the middle. The germline V gene encodes CDR1 MRHNA and CDR2 SNTAGT. CDR3 sequence reads: CASSDSISLGGDTQYF. The DNA for the CDR3 is TGTGCCAGCAGTGACTCGATTTCCCTAGGCGGAGATACGCAGTATTTT.

This clone has just a few counts. The chain combines TRBV30 with TRBJ2-6; D perhaps matches TRBD2 (6 bases). V lost 5 bases and J lost 1, with 15 bases in between. The CDR3 totals 16 residues. The germline V gene has CDR1 GTSNPN and CDR2 SVGIG (reference sequence). The CDR3 protein is CAWGSTAGSGANVLTF. The CDR3 nucleotides are TGTGCCTGGGGGTCCACTGCGGGGTCTGGGGCCAACGTCCTGACTTTC.

V is TRBV5-1 and J is TRBJ2-1; the D is unclear. The CDR3 loop spans 13 amino acids. Looked up from germline, CDR1 is SGHRS and CDR2 is YFSETQ. V lost 3 bases and J 0 bases, leaving 4 bases between the germline ends. As DNA, the CDR3 is TGCGCCAGCAGCTCTACCTCCTACAATGAGCAGTTCTTC. This codes for CASSSTSYNEQFF.

This chain links TRBV4-1 with TRBJ1-1; 9 nucleotides line up with TRBD1. This CDR3 has 19 amino acids. The J segment lost 1 base and the V segment lost 0 bases, leaving 12 bases of the junction unmatched. Germline loops: CDR1 MGHRA, CDR2 YSYEKL. The CDR3 DNA reads as TGCGCCAGCAGCCAAGATCAGGTAACAGGGGGCGTTGGGAACACTGAAGCTTTCTTT. Translating it yields CASSQDQVTGGVGNTEAFF.